This record looks at one T cell receptor (beta chain) sequence and its context. Trimming removed 1 base from V and 5 bases from J; junction bases left unmatched: 8. The CDR3 has 15 residues. CDR1 is SGHAT and CDR2 is FQDESV in the germline V gene (reference sequence). TCRdb's copy holds only in-frame clones and misses some; the assay was immunoSEQ multiplex PCR. This sample carries almost 80,000 clones, over 75% of them seen once, and the ten largest clones take 0.75% to 0.8%. The entry originates in a study of blood T cell repertoires in COVID-19. As for the study in general: Material from acute and convalescent COVID-19 was sourced from the United States, Italy and Spain. PBMCs, B-cell-depleted T cells, or T cells provided the cDNA or gDNA that made up the material.

Sequencing was done on a sample of peripheral blood. The clonotype comes from an elderly woman with acute or convalescent COVID-19. This chain links TRBV11-1 with TRBJ2-7; 7 positions agree with TRBD1. CDR3 loop: CASSLEGGRSDEQYF. CDR3 bases: TGTGCCAGCAGCTTAGAAGGGGGCCGATCAGACGAGCAGTACTTC.